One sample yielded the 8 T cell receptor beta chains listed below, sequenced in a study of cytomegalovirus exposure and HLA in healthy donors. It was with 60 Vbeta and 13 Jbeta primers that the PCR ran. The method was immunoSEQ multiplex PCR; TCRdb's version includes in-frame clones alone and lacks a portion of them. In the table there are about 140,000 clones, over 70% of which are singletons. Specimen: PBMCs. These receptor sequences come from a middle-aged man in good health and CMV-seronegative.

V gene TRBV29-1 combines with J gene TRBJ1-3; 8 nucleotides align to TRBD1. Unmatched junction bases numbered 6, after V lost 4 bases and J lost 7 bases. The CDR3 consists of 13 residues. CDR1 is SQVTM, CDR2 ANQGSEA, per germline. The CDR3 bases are TGCAGCGTTGTGACAGGGGATAGTAACACCATATATTTT. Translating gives CSVVTGDSNTIYF.

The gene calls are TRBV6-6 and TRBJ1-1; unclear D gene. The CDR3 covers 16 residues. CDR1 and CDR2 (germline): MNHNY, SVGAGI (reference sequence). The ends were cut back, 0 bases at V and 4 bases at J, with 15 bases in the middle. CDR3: CASSYSAQQRGTEAFF. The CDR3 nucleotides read TGTGCCAGCAGTTACTCTGCGCAACAACGGGGCACTGAAGCTTTCTTT.

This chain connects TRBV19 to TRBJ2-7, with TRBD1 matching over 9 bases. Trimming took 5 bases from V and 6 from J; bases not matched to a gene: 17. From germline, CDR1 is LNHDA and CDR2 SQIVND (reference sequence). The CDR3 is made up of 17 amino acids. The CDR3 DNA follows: TGTGCCAGTAGTCCGAAGGCCCCCGGGACAGGGACCTCCGAGCAGTACTTC. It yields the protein CASSPKAPGTGTSEQYF.

The chain's CDR3 is CASSQRGYEQYF. The CDR3 coding sequence is TGTGCCAGCAGCCAGCGGGGGTACGAGCAGTACTTC. The rearrangement uses TRBV13 and TRBJ2-7, with 8 bases lining up with TRBD2. The CDR3 consists of 12 residues. Germline V gene data show CDR1 as PRHDT and CDR2 as FYEKMQ (reference sequence). The V gene end was trimmed by 5 bases and the J gene end by 4 bases; junction bases not matched to a gene: 1.

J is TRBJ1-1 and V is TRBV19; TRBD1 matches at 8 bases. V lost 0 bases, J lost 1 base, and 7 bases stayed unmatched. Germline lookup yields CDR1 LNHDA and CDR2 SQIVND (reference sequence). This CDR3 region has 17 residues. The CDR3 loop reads CASSIDNQGATNTEAFF. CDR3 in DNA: TGTGCCAGTAGTATAGATAATCAGGGGGCGACGAACACTGAAGCTTTCTTT.

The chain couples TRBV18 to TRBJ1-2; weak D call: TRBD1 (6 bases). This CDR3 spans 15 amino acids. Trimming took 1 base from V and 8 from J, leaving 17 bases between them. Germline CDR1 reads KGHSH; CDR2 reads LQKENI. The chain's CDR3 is CASSPQGTAQGGYTF. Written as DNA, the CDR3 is TGTGCCAGCTCACCACAAGGGACGGCTCAGGGGGGCTACACCTTC.

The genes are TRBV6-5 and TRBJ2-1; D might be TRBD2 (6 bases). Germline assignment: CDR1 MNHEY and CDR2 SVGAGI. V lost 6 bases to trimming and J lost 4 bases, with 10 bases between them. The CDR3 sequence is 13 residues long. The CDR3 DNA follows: TGTGCCAGCAGCGCCGGGAGTTACAATGAGCAGTTCTTC. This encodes CASSAGSYNEQFF.

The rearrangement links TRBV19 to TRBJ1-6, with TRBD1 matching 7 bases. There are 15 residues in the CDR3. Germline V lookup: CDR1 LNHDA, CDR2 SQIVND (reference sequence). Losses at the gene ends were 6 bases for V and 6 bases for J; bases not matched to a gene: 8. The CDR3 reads CASRLATGPNSPLHF. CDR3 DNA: TGTGCCAGTAGGCTCGCGACAGGGCCTAATTCACCCCTCCACTTT.